This T cell receptor (beta chain) appears in the sequencing data of a study of T cell changes during pregnancy in multiple sclerosis. Sequenced by immunoSEQ multiplex PCR; TCRdb stores in-frame clones only, minus some. This table holds roughly 64,000 clones, about 96% found once. The CDR3 extends over 15 amino acids. Germline assignment: CDR1 MDHEN and CDR2 SYDVKM. With 1 base removed from V and 8 bases from J, the gap between germline ends came to 15 bases. Sequences were derived from CD8+ T cells from peripheral blood mononuclear cells, sampled after pregnancy. The chain has TRBV28 and TRBJ2-1; TRBD2 is a possible D gene (6 bases). The clonotype originates from a female donor with multiple sclerosis, enrolled in a pregnancy study. The CDR3 sequence: CASSLSAGPRDEQFF. CDR3 nucleotide sequence: TGTGCCAGCAGTTTATCGGCGGGACCGCGGGATGAGCAGTTCTTC.